Below, 26 T cell receptor beta chains from the same sample are listed, as sequenced in a study of blood T cells in healthy people across ages. A second PCR, run for about 7 to 12 cycles, used a sample-barcoded 5' primer plus a J-beta primer mix. TCRdb re-derived calls from the 5' RACE reads in MiXCR, one entry per CDR3 protein. This table holds over a million distinct CDR3 sequences, approximately 26% found once. These data were also filed under a second study, of T cells of mothers and their children.

Sequenced input: blood. These receptors came from a girl aged 2 to 9 in good health.

The V gene is TRBV29-1, the J gene TRBJ2-1; D possibly corresponds to TRBD2 (7 bases). The germline CDR1 and CDR2 sequences are SQVTM and ANQGSEA. The CDR3 loop spans 16 amino acids. V lost 8 bases to trimming and J lost 5 bases, with 25 bases between them. The CDR3 nucleotides are TGCAGCTGTTTTGGGGGCCGGACCGGGGGGCACAATGAGCAGTTCTTC. Amino acid sequence: CSCFGGRTGGHNEQFF.

The chain recombines TRBV7-2 with TRBJ2-7; 7 nucleotides agree with TRBD2. The germline V gene has CDR1 SGHTA and CDR2 FQGNSA. J lost 0 bases, V lost 5 bases, and 10 bases had no gene match. The CDR3 runs to 16 residues. The CDR3 nucleotides are TGTGCCAGCAGCCCTACTGCGGGAGTTAGCTCCTACGAGCAGTACTTC. Encoded protein: CASSPTAGVSSYEQYF.

The rearrangement joins TRBV27 to TRBJ1-4; D perhaps matches TRBD1 (5 bases). This CDR3 is 14 amino acids long. Germline values: CDR1 MNHEY, CDR2 SMNVEV (reference sequence). The V end was cut by 2 bases, the J end by 3 bases, with 7 bases between. The chain's CDR3 is CASSLSRANEKLFF. The CDR3 DNA follows: TGTGCCAGCAGTTTAAGCAGGGCTAATGAAAAACTGTTTTTT.

The chain is built from TRBV3-1 and TRBJ2-6; TRBD1 matches at 10 bases. This CDR3 is built from 19 residues. Germline V CDR1 and CDR2: LGHDT, YNNKEL (reference sequence). Trimming removed 6 bases from V and 2 bases from J; junction bases left unmatched: 13. The CDR3 DNA follows: TGTGCCAGCAGGCCCATCCCGGGACAGGGGACACCTGGGGCCAACGTCCTGACTTTC. It codes for CASRPIPGQGTPGANVLTF.

The rearrangement links TRBV11-2 to TRBJ2-7, with D possibly matching TRBD2 (5 bases). CDR1 and CDR2 (germline): SGHAT, FQNNGV. The CDR3 contains 13 residues. Trimming pared 5 bases from V and 12 bases from J, leaving 20 bases between. This chain's CDR3 is CASSAERTAELYF. The CDR3 DNA reads as TGTGCCAGCAGCGCAGAGCGGACTGCGGAACTGTACTTC.

The chain recombines TRBV5-1 with TRBJ2-2, with TRBD2 matching 8 bases. Per the germline V gene, CDR1 is SGHRS and CDR2 is YFSETQ. V dropped 2 bases and J dropped 3; count of bases not matched to a gene: 12. The CDR3 is 18 residues long. The CDR3 coding sequence is TGCGCCAGCAGCTTCAGCGGGAGCAGTTATATGGACACCGGGGAGCTGTTTTTT. Translation gives CASSFSGSSYMDTGELFF.

This clonotype was detected a few times. CDR3 DNA: TGTGCCAGCAGTCCCTCCGATTATTATGGCTACACCTTC. It encodes CASSPSDYYGYTF. The chain combines TRBV12-3 or TRBV12-4 with TRBJ1-2; D call uncertain. CDR3 size: 13 residues. The V end lost 5 bases, the J end lost 5 bases, and 12 bases lay between the germline ends.

The chain has TRBV6-5 and TRBJ1-2, with unresolved D. CDR1 MNHEY and CDR2 SVGAGI come from the germline V gene. The CDR3 is made up of 12 amino acids. The ends were cut back, 1 base at V and 7 bases at J, with 7 bases in the middle. The CDR3 protein is CASSYWHGGYTF. CDR3 coding DNA: TGTGCCAGCAGTTACTGGCATGGTGGCTACACCTTC.

The V and J genes are TRBV24-1 and TRBJ2-5; D may be TRBD1 (5 bases). Germline V gene lookup returns CDR1 KGHDR and CDR2 SFDVKD. The CDR3 extends over 14 amino acids. Between the trimmed V and J ends, which lost 1 base and 3 bases, there was a span of 8 bases. The CDR3 bases are TGTGCCACCAGTGATTTCAGGGCAGAAGAGACCCAGTACTTC. Encoded protein: CATSDFRAEETQYF.

The chain joins TRBV27 to TRBJ2-5, with 10 nucleotides matching TRBD2. TRBJ2-7 explains the end of the DNA better; the J call may be wrong. This CDR3 region has 17 residues. The germline CDR1 and CDR2 sequences are MNHEY and SMNVEV (reference sequence). CDR3 in amino acids: CASSRLGTSAFPYEQYF. The CDR3, as DNA: TGTGCCAGCAGTAGACTTGGGACTAGCGCATTCCCCTACGAGCAGTACTTC.

This chain links TRBV29-1 with TRBJ2-7; no reliable D call. V lost 2 bases, J lost 5 bases, and 10 bases lay in between. The CDR3 sequence is 12 residues long. Germline CDR1 reads SQVTM; CDR2 reads ANQGSEA. The CDR3 here is CSVERMGDEQYF. The CDR3 DNA reads TGCAGCGTTGAACGTATGGGCGACGAGCAGTACTTC.

The chain combines TRBV7-6 with TRBJ2-1; 10 positions match TRBD2. V shed 5 bases and J 7 bases; nucleotides not matched to a gene: 5. The germline CDR1 and CDR2 sequences are SGHVS and FNYEAQ. There are 14 residues in the CDR3. The CDR3 DNA reads as TGTGCCAGCAGCCCCCAGCGGGGGGGAAATGAGCAGTTCTTC. As protein: CASSPQRGGNEQFF.

This clonotype occurred many times. The chain has TRBV5-1 and TRBJ2-5; TRBD1 agrees at 7 bases. This CDR3 comprises 13 residues. The germline gives CDR1 SGHRS, CDR2 YFSETQ. The trim removed 3 bases at V and 3 bases at J, leaving 2 bases unmatched. CDR3 amino acids: CASSYDREETQYF. CDR3 nucleotides: TGCGCCAGCAGCTACGACAGGGAAGAGACCCAGTACTTC. Looking up the rest from reference TRBV5-1 and TRBJ2-5 gives the full variable domain: KAGVTQTPRYLIKTRGQQVTLSCSPISGHRSVSWYQQTPGQGLQFLFEYFSETQRNKGNFPGRFSGRQFSNSRSEMNVSTLELGDSALYLCASSYDREETQYFGPGTRLLVL.

V is TRBV2 and J is TRBJ1-6, with 8 nucleotides matching TRBD1. Per germline, CDR1 SNHLY and CDR2 FYNNEI. This CDR3 is built from 15 residues. The V gene end was trimmed by 8 bases and the J gene end by 3 bases; junction bases not matched to a gene: 6. As DNA, the CDR3 is TGTGCCAGCTTTGACAGGGGCGACTATAATTCACCCCTCCACTTT. This codes for CASFDRGDYNSPLHF. Full variable domain (remainder filled in from reference TRBV2 and TRBJ1-6): EPEVTQTPSHQVTQMGQEVILRCVPISNHLYFYWYRQILGQKVEFLVSFYNNEISEKSEIFDDQFSVERPDGSNFTLKIRSTKLEDSAMYFCASFDRGDYNSPLHFGNGTRLTVT.

Only a few counts were recorded for this clonotype. The chain is built from TRBV4-2 and TRBJ2-2; the D is unclear. The CDR3 has 16 residues. V lost 1 base and J lost 0, with 9 bases in between. CDR1 is LGHNA, CDR2 YNFKEQ, per germline. The CDR3 nucleotides read TGTGCCAGCAGCCAAGTCTACGCCTCGAACACCGGGGAGCTGTTTTTT. It is translated as CASSQVYASNTGELFF.

This clonotype appeared a few times. The J gene is TRBJ2-7, the V gene TRBV29-1, with D perhaps given as TRBD1 or TRBD2 (6 bases each). The CDR3 loop spans 13 amino acids. Germline CDR1 is SQVTM and CDR2 is ANQGSEA. The ends were cut back, 6 bases at V and 3 bases at J, with 15 bases in the middle. CDR3 loop: CSVRGTWNYEQYF. DNA of the CDR3: TGCAGCGTCCGGGGGACATGGAACTACGAGCAGTACTTC.

This clonotype came up a few times. This chain links TRBV5-1 with TRBJ2-7; TRBD2 agrees at 9 bases. There are 16 residues in the CDR3. Germline trimming cut 4 bases from V and 5 bases from J; bases unmatched to any gene: 13. Germline assignment: CDR1 SGHRS and CDR2 YFSETQ. The CDR3 sequence is CASSDAGLAGINEQYF. The DNA of the CDR3 is TGCGCCAGCAGCGACGCGGGGCTAGCGGGGATAAACGAGCAGTACTTC. Together with reference TRBV5-1 and TRBJ2-7, the CDR3 gives the full variable domain: KAGVTQTPRYLIKTRGQQVTLSCSPISGHRSVSWYQQTPGQGLQFLFEYFSETQRNKGNFPGRFSGRQFSNSRSEMNVSTLELGDSALYLCASSDAGLAGINEQYFGPGTRLTVT.

This clonotype was counted at least ten times. V is TRBV20-1 and J is TRBJ2-5; D perhaps matches TRBD2 (5 bases). The germline V and J ends were trimmed by 6 bases and 5 bases, with 16 bases remaining between them. This CDR3 spans 13 amino acids. Germline V gene data show CDR1 as DFQATT and CDR2 as SNEGSKA (reference sequence). The CDR3 spells CSADGPSWETQYF. For the CDR3, the DNA is TGCAGTGCCGACGGCCCTAGCTGGGAGACCCAGTACTTC.

V usage is TRBV12-3 or TRBV12-4 and J usage is TRBJ2-7; 8 bases are a match to TRBD1. The CDR3 runs 16 residues. V dropped 1 base and J dropped 3; count of bases not matched to a gene: 8. CDR3 DNA sequence: TGTGCCAGCAGTTTAGGGGGACAGGCGGTCAACTACGAGCAGTACTTC. Its translation is CASSLGGQAVNYEQYF.

V and J are TRBV12-3 or TRBV12-4 and TRBJ2-3; possibly TRBD2 for D (6 bases). The V end was cut by 5 bases, the J end by 0 bases, with 15 bases between. The CDR3 is 16 residues long. This chain's CDR3 is CASSRLRGLSTDTQYF. The CDR3 DNA sequence: TGTGCCAGCAGTCGACTGAGGGGACTGAGCACAGATACGCAGTATTTT.

The genes are TRBV27 and TRBJ2-3; D not resolved. CDR1 and CDR2 (germline): MNHEY, SMNVEV (reference sequence). The CDR3 runs 15 residues. V lost 5 bases, J lost 0 bases, and 12 bases lay in between. The CDR3 DNA reads TGTGCCAGCAGTCCGGCCCCAACTAGCACAGATACGCAGTATTTT. Residues: CASSPAPTSTDTQYF.

V and J are TRBV19 and TRBJ2-7; 7 nucleotides align to TRBD1. Germline V gene data show CDR1 as LNHDA and CDR2 as SQIVND (reference sequence). The CDR3 length is 15 residues. Germline trimming cut 1 base from V and 3 bases from J; bases unmatched to any gene: 6. The chain's CDR3 is CASSIGTGIGYEQYF. The CDR3 DNA is TGTGCCAGTAGTATAGGGACAGGAATAGGCTACGAGCAGTACTTC. The full variable domain, rest sourced from reference TRBV19 and TRBJ2-7, is DGGITQSPKYLFRKEGQNVTLSCEQNLNHDAMYWYRQDPGQGLRLIYYSQIVNDFQKGDIAEGYSVSREKKESFPLTVTSAQKNPTAFYLCASSIGTGIGYEQYFGPGTRLTVT.

This clonotype was detected only a few times. This chain links TRBV5-1 with TRBJ2-7, with 10 bases identical to TRBD2. Trimming took 2 bases from V and 0 from J; bases not matched to a gene: 8. The CDR3 runs 17 residues. Per the germline V gene, CDR1 is SGHRS and CDR2 is YFSETQ. The CDR3 reads CASSFPSAGGSSYEQYF. CDR3 bases: TGCGCCAGCAGCTTCCCTTCAGCGGGAGGGAGCTCCTACGAGCAGTACTTC.

The chain combines TRBV14 with TRBJ2-3; D is perhaps TRBD1 or TRBD2 (5 bases each). The CDR3 is 16 residues long. Per germline, CDR1 SGHDN and CDR2 FVKESK. The V end lost 5 bases, the J end lost 6 bases, and 21 bases lay between the germline ends. The CDR3 coding sequence is TGTGCCAGCAGCAACTACTGGGGCGGGCGAGGGGATACGCAGTATTTT. Residues: CASSNYWGGRGDTQYF.

This clonotype was seen only a few times. The V gene is TRBV29-1, the J gene TRBJ1-2, with a tentative D call TRBD1 (5 bases). Germline V lookup: CDR1 SQVTM, CDR2 ANQGSEA. CDR3 length: 14 amino acids. The V end lost 0 bases, the J end lost 6 bases, and 14 bases lay between the germline ends. The CDR3 DNA follows: TGCAGCGTTGAAGATCCCCCGCCGGGGCATGGCTACACCTTC. This sequence encodes CSVEDPPPGHGYTF.

V and J are TRBV10-3 and TRBJ2-2; D is unresolved. From germline, CDR1 is ENHRY and CDR2 SYGVKD. This CDR3 has 16 amino acids. Trimming pared 0 bases from V and 2 bases from J, leaving 10 bases between. As DNA, the CDR3 is TGTGCCATCAGTGAGTCGACCAGGCTTAACACCGGGGAGCTGTTTTTT. Residues: CAISESTRLNTGELFF.